This record concerns one TCR beta chain sequence. This sample is drawn from a study of blood T cell repertoires in COVID-19. Turning to the study itself: Specimens from acute and convalescent COVID-19 originated in the United States, Italy and Spain. The analysed material was cDNA or gDNA that came from T cells, B-cell-depleted T cells, or PBMCs.

Germline V lookup: CDR1 GTSNPN, CDR2 SVGIG (reference sequence). V was clipped by 5 bases and J by 4 bases, with 17 bases between them. The CDR3 consists of 14 residues. Original processing notes: Reference gene primer amplification gave nucleated cell count estimates. Generated by immunoSEQ multiplex PCR, the TCRdb table keeps only in-frame clones and is missing some. That table supplies the V and J calls and clone size; D and trimming were determined from the DNA. The sample records around 99,000 clones, approximately 79% being singletons. What was sequenced was peripheral blood. The source of this sequence is an elderly woman with active or convalescent COVID-19. J is TRBJ2-5 and V is TRBV30; tentatively, D is TRBD1 (5 bases). The CDR3 sequence is CAWALGHLGETQYF. CDR3 nucleotide sequence: TGTGCCTGGGCCCTGGGGCATCTTGGAGAGACCCAGTACTTC.